A selection of T cell receptor beta chains follows, all from one sample in a study of CD8+ T cells in alopecia areata. Using immunoSEQ multiplex PCR, the repertoire was profiled, and TCRdb retains in-frame clones only, with some absent. Among 95,000 to 150,000 clones listed, more than 45% were seen once. The sequenced sample was CD4+ T cells sorted from blood, obtained at week 4, from a patient treated with tofacitinib. Every receptor here comes from a human donor with alopecia areata. Both conserved end residues are part of each CDR3. D genes are given only for firm matches. Clone size is shown for a subset of rows, as once, few, many or a class of expanded clone.

J gene | V gene | D gene | clone size | CDR3 protein | CDR3 DNA
TRBJ2-2 | TRBV9 | TRBD2 | - | CASSVAKLAGVTGELFF | TGTGCCAGCAGCGTAGCTAAACTAGCGGGAGTAACCGGGGAGCTGTTTTTT
TRBJ2-1 | TRBV6-1 | TRBD1 | many | CASSGRRDRVNEQFF | TGTGCCAGCAGTGGCCGCCGGGACAGGGTTAATGAGCAGTTCTTC
TRBJ2-1 | TRBV6-6 | - | once | CASTGRGVLSHEQFF | TGTGCCAGCACCGGTAGAGGGGTTCTCTCGCATGAGCAGTTCTTC
TRBJ2-4 | TRBV4-1 | - | - | CASSQDPKNIQYF | TGCGCCAGCAGCCAAGATCCCAAAAACATTCAGTACTTC
TRBJ1-1 | TRBV29-1 | - | - | CSVVGYTEAFF | TGCAGCGTTGTCGGTTACACTGAAGCTTTCTTT
TRBJ1-5 | TRBV7-2 | - | - | CASSLTGFGQPQHF | TGTGCCAGCAGCTTAACCGGGTTCGGGCAGCCCCAGCATTTT
TRBJ2-4 | TRBV7-2 | TRBD2 | few | CASSLRLAGGPDIQYF | TGTGCCAGCAGCCTCCGACTAGCGGGAGGGCCTGACATTCAGTACTTC
TRBJ2-3 | TRBV29-1 | TRBD2 | - | CSVAGGTDTQYF | TGCAGCGTTGCCGGGGGGACAGATACGCAGTATTTT
TRBJ2-2 | TRBV30 | - | - | CAWSGGSGELFF | TGTGCCTGGAGTGGGGGTTCCGGGGAGCTGTTTTTT
TRBJ2-1 | TRBV15 | - | once | CATSRDPGEINEQFF | TGTGCCACCAGCAGAGATCCGGGGGAAATTAATGAGCAGTTCTTC
TRBJ2-1 | TRBV14 | TRBD2 | - | CASSQLSLAEKNEQFF | TGTGCCAGCAGCCAACTTAGCCTAGCGGAGAAAAATGAGCAGTTCTTC
TRBJ2-5 | TRBV29-1 | TRBD1 | - | CSTDDPGQGETQYF | TGCAGCACCGATGACCCGGGACAGGGCGAGACCCAGTACTTC
TRBJ2-1 | TRBV30 | TRBD2 | few | CAWSVLAGASYNEQFF | TGTGCCTGGAGTGTACTAGCGGGAGCCTCCTACAATGAGCAGTTCTTC
TRBJ2-7 | TRBV28 | TRBD1 | few | CASSTAGTGGYEQYF | TGTGCCAGCAGTACCGCCGGGACAGGGGGCTACGAGCAGTACTTC
TRBJ1-5 | TRBV10-2 | - | - | CASSGAFRGAQPQHF | TGCGCCAGCAGTGGGGCATTTAGGGGGGCTCAGCCCCAGCATTTT
TRBJ2-1 | TRBV19 | TRBD2 | - | CASSLPGTSGGAYNEQFF | TGTGCCAGTAGTTTACCCGGGACTAGCGGGGGGGCTTACAATGAGCAGTTCTTC
TRBJ1-2 | TRBV14 | - | - | CASSQRTTGYTF | TGTGCCAGCAGCCAGCGTACCACCGGCTACACCTTC